Here is one T cell receptor (beta chain) with its context. The antigen is undetermined. The assay was run at deep level. The genomic DNA of each subset was split evenly across several immunoSEQ plates. Generated by immunoSEQ multiplex PCR, the TCRdb table keeps only in-frame clones and is missing some. The sample lists around 2.1 million clones, roughly 91% occurring once. The data were obtained in a study of shared clonotypes between healthy human individuals. Study-wide results and limits: Sharing across a few donors was seen in 4% to 6.5% of naive CD4 clonotypes.

Germline-derived CDR1 and CDR2 are KGHSH and LQKENI. There are 15 residues in the CDR3. Trimming removed 1 base at V and 6 bases at J, with 15 bases between. The naive CD8 fraction comprised CD45RO-negative cells positively selected for CCR7 and excluded terminally differentiated effector memory CD45RA+ cells. The sequenced sample consisted of naive CD8+ T cells from PBMCs. The genes are TRBV18 and TRBJ1-2; possible D gene TRBD1, 5 bases. The sequence derives from a young man in good health. Some clones in this sample may be carry-over from other donors' samples. CDR3 nucleotide sequence: TGTGCCAGCTCACCACTTAGGACACAAGTTAATGGCTACACCTTC. Translated, it gives CASSPLRTQVNGYTF.